The source of this T cell receptor beta chain is a study of blood T cells in healthy people across ages. CDR1 and CDR2 from the germline V gene are SGDLS and YYNGEE. This CDR3 is 14 amino acids long. The V gene end was trimmed by 0 bases and the J gene end by 11 bases; junction bases not matched to a gene: 10. The use of a sample-barcoded 5' primer and a J-beta primer mix characterized a second PCR of roughly 7 to 11 cycles. TCRdb re-called the 5' RACE reads through MiXCR, storing one row per CDR3 protein. The table has hundreds of thousands of distinct CDR3 sequences, about 43% seen once. The TCR sequence derives from an older man in good health. The chain is built from TRBV9 and TRBJ2-5; 7 nucleotides align to TRBD1. The sample was blood. CDR3 amino acids: CASSVVGTVGEQYF. For the CDR3, the DNA is TGTGCCAGCAGCGTAGTTGGGACAGTAGGAGAGCAGTACTTC.